The next 21 T cell receptor beta chains were all read from a single sample in a study of shared clonotypes between healthy human individuals (dated by TCRdb to about 2020). The library came from the immunoSEQ multiplex PCR assay. The immuneACCESS repertoire file appears here via TCRdb, limited to in-frame rearrangements. These files lack a portion of the clones; in checked studies, under half of the deficit traces to unresolved V genes, and the cause of the others is not known. This sample holds around 88,000 clones; approximately 75% were observed only once. Roughly 49% of the sample comes from the top ten. The material sequenced was memory CD8+ T cells sorted from blood. Explained via the paper, the cell subset or site label denotes: CD45RO+ cells pooled with CCR7-negative TemRA cells. Receptors were obtained from a man under 40 in good health.

This chain links TRBV5-4 with TRBJ2-7, with 13 bases aligning to TRBD2. The CDR3 covers 15 residues. V lost 3 bases to trimming and J lost 4 bases; unmatched junction nucleotides: 4. Germline CDR1 and CDR2: SGHNT and YYREEE (reference sequence). CDR3 nucleotides: TGTGCCAGCAGCTCTGGGACTAGCGGGGAGTACGAGCAGTACTTC. Translated: CASSSGTSGEYEQYF.

The rearrangement uses TRBV4-2 and TRBJ2-7; 7 nucleotides match TRBD2. CDR3 length: 13 amino acids. Trimming at V came to 0 bases and at J to 9 bases, leaving 5 bases not matched to a gene. Germline V gene lookup returns CDR1 LGHNA and CDR2 YNFKEQ. For the CDR3, the DNA is TGTGCCAGCAGCCAAGATTCGGGGGAGGGGCAGTACTTC. Translated: CASSQDSGEGQYF.

This clone was seen a handful of times. The rearrangement joins TRBV11-2 to TRBJ1-2; tentatively, D is TRBD1 (6 bases). The CDR3 contains 18 residues. Germline V CDR1 and CDR2: SGHAT, FQNNGV. The ends were cut back, 4 bases at V and 7 bases at J, with 28 bases in the middle. The CDR3 sequence: CASSSGIGTTITSGGYTF. The CDR3, as DNA: TGTGCCAGCAGCTCGGGGATCGGGACAACGATTACCTCTGGTGGCTACACCTTC.

V gene TRBV18 combines with J gene TRBJ2-3; D not resolved. CDR3 length equals 14 residues. The V gene's germline CDR1 is KGHSH and CDR2 LQKENI. V was clipped by 3 bases and J by 0 bases, with 7 bases between them. The CDR3 reads CASSPVYSTDTQYF. Here the CDR3 DNA reads TGTGCCAGCTCACCGGTGTACAGCACAGATACGCAGTATTTT.

The chain couples TRBV4-3 to TRBJ1-2; 7 nucleotides match TRBD1. J gave up 6 bases and V 1 base, and 8 bases lay outside the gene matches. The CDR3 loop spans 15 amino acids. CDR1 and CDR2 from the germline V gene are LGHNA and YSLEER. The CDR3, as DNA: TGCGCCAGCAGCCAAGCCTGGTTAGGGGGCGATGGCTACACCTTC. Translated, it gives CASSQAWLGGDGYTF.

The chain joins TRBV7-2 to TRBJ1-5; D is perhaps TRBD1 (6 bases). Germline CDR1 and CDR2: SGHTA and FQGNSA. Between the trimmed V and J ends, which lost 5 bases and 6 bases, there was a span of 23 bases. This CDR3 is 17 amino acids long. As DNA, the CDR3 is TGTGCCAGCAGCGAATACAGGAGGGGGGGCTCTTTTCAGCCCCAGCATTTT. It specifies CASSEYRRGGSFQPQHF. The full variable domain, in which reference TRBV7-2 and TRBJ1-5 provide the parts outside the CDR3, is GAGVSQSPSNKVTEKGKDVELRCDPISGHTALYWYRQSLGQGLEFLIYFQGNSAPDKSGLPSDRFSAERTGGSVSTLTIQRTQQEDSAVYLCASSEYRRGGSFQPQHFGDGTRLSIL.

On this clone itself: In the same sample, other DNA sequences code for this CDR3. The V and J genes are TRBV27 and TRBJ2-5; TRBD2 agrees at 7 bases. The CDR3 totals 14 residues. Germline V gene sequence: CDR1 MNHEY, CDR2 SMNVEV (reference sequence). The J segment lost 2 bases and the V segment lost 4 bases, leaving 4 bases of the junction unmatched. In DNA, the CDR3 is TGTGCCAGCAGTTCCCAGCGGGAACAAGAGACCCAGTACTTC. Amino acids: CASSSQREQETQYF.

On this clone: The junction departs from the called germline gene at one end, perhaps through a read error. The V and J genes are TRBV7-7 and TRBJ2-1; D gene uncertain. CDR1 SSHAT and CDR2 FNYEAQ come from the germline V gene (reference sequence). This CDR3 comprises 12 residues. The chain's CDR3 is CASSPGNNEQFF. CDR3 coding DNA: TGTGCTAGCAGCCCCGGCAACAATGAGCAGTTCTTC.

The chain couples TRBV14 to TRBJ2-7; tentative D call: TRBD2 (5 bases). V shed 0 bases and J shed 3 bases, with 18 bases lying between them. The CDR3 spans 17 residues. In germline, CDR1 is SGHDN, CDR2 FVKESK. The CDR3 DNA reads TGTGCCAGCAGCCAAGACGGTCGAGCCCTAAGCGGCTACGAGCAGTACTTC. Its protein product is CASSQDGRALSGYEQYF.

V usage is TRBV28 and J usage is TRBJ1-2; D possibly corresponds to TRBD1 (6 bases). CDR1 is MDHEN and CDR2 is SYDVKM in the germline V gene. The V and J ends lost 3 bases and 6 bases respectively, with 11 bases between them. CDR3 length equals 13 residues. CDR3 amino acids: CASSFSGADGYTF. The CDR3 DNA follows: TGTGCCAGCAGTTTTTCGGGGGCGGATGGCTACACCTTC.

The chain carries TRBV27 and TRBJ2-7; TRBD1 matches 7 bases. The CDR3 extends over 15 amino acids. The junction had 8 bases not matched to a gene; V was cut back by 4 bases and J by 2 bases. CDR1 MNHEY and CDR2 SMNVEV come from the germline V gene (reference sequence). CDR3 nucleotides: TGTGCCAGCAGTTCGACACGACAGGGCACCTACGAGCAGTACTTC. Translation: CASSSTRQGTYEQYF.

A word on this clone: Other nucleotide sequences from this sample produce the same CDR3. The V and J genes are TRBV18 and TRBJ2-7; the D gene is possibly TRBD1 (6 bases). V gave up 6 bases and J gave up 3 bases, with 18 bases separating them. CDR3 size: 15 residues. CDR1 KGHSH and CDR2 LQKENI come from the germline V gene. CDR3 DNA: TGTGCCAGCTCTCCGTCAGGGACACCTTACTACGAGCAGTACTTC. Amino acid sequence: CASSPSGTPYYEQYF.

The chain employs TRBV28 and TRBJ1-5, with 7 bases identical to TRBD1. The junction had 7 bases not matched to a gene; V was cut back by 1 base and J by 7 bases. This CDR3 is 15 amino acids long. Germline V gene lookup returns CDR1 MDHEN and CDR2 SYDVKM. CDR3 nucleotide sequence: TGTGCCAGCAGTTTATCACAGGGGTTAGGACAGCCCCAGCATTTT. Its translation: CASSLSQGLGQPQHF.

This chain uses TRBV5-1 with TRBJ2-7, with D possibly matching TRBD2 (5 bases). Germline loops: CDR1 SGHRS, CDR2 YFSETQ. V was shortened by 0 bases and J by 2 bases, with 9 bases between the two germline ends. This CDR3 is built from 14 residues. The CDR3 DNA reads as TGCGCCAGCAGCTTGGGGACTTTGCCCTACGAGCAGTACTTC. Protein: CASSLGTLPYEQYF.

The chain links TRBV5-6 to TRBJ2-2; D not certain. The CDR3 contains 12 residues. Germline CDR1 reads SGHDT; CDR2 reads YYEEEE. V was shortened by 1 base and J by 7 bases, with 5 bases between the two germline ends. Here the CDR3 reads CASSLRIGELFF. The CDR3 DNA is TGTGCCAGCAGCTTGAGGATCGGGGAGCTGTTTTTT.

This clone was counted only a few times. This chain links TRBV4-3 with TRBJ1-6; D gene uncertain. Germline values: CDR1 LGHNA, CDR2 YSLEER. The CDR3 contains 15 residues. Between the trimmed V and J ends, which lost 0 bases and 8 bases, there was a span of 11 bases. The CDR3 loop reads CASSQEVLWDSPLHF. The CDR3 nucleotides are TGCGCCAGCAGCCAAGAGGTCCTGTGGGATTCACCCCTCCACTTT.

The chain has TRBV19 and TRBJ1-1, with TRBD1 identical over 7 bases. Germline V gives CDR1 LNHDA, CDR2 SQIVND (reference sequence). The CDR3 runs 14 residues. The J segment lost 8 bases and the V segment lost 8 bases, leaving 14 bases of the junction unmatched. CDR3 loop: CASGKTQRDSEAFF. The CDR3 DNA is TGTGCCAGTGGCAAAACCCAACGGGACAGCGAAGCTTTCTTT.

A word on this clone: One end of the junction fails to match germline, which may point to a read error. The CDR3 coding sequence is TGTGCCATCAGCGAAGAGGCCGTCAGCCGCACCGGGGAGCTGTTTTTT. Translated: CAISEEAVSRTGELFF. The chain joins TRBV7-6 to TRBJ2-2; D gene ambiguous. Germline V lookup: CDR1 SGHVS, CDR2 FNYEAQ. There are 16 residues in the CDR3.

With respect to this clone: This sequence may be a read error, since a much larger clone differs from it by one base. The sample has other DNA sequences that encode this CDR3 too. The genes are TRBV6-4 and TRBJ2-1; 12 nucleotides match TRBD2. CDR3 length: 15 amino acids. V shed 3 bases and J 3 bases; nucleotides not matched to a gene: 0. Per germline, CDR1 MRHNA and CDR2 SNTAGT. The CDR3 sequence is CASSETSGSYNEQFF. In DNA, the CDR3 is TGTGCCAGCAGTGAGACTAGCGGGAGCTACAATGAGCAGTTCTTC.

The chain employs TRBV6-1 and TRBJ2-1; the match to TRBD2 covers 7 bases. The CDR3 sequence is 16 residues long. Germline V gives CDR1 MNHNS, CDR2 SASEGT. V shed 2 bases, J shed 4 bases, and the junction held 8 bases outside the gene matches. CDR3 loop: CASSETGGGSYNEQFF. CDR3 DNA sequence: TGTGCCAGCAGTGAAACGGGAGGCGGGAGTTACAATGAGCAGTTCTTC.

This clone was picked up many times. The CDR3 region is CATSPEGGSGSSEQYF. DNA of the CDR3: TGTGCCACCAGCCCGGAAGGGGGTAGCGGGAGTTCCGAGCAGTACTTC. The chain has TRBV15 and TRBJ2-7; 9 nucleotides match TRBD2. The length of the CDR3 is 16 residues. J lost 6 bases, V lost 5 bases, and 14 bases had no gene match. Germline loops: CDR1 LNHNV, CDR2 YYDKDF (reference sequence).